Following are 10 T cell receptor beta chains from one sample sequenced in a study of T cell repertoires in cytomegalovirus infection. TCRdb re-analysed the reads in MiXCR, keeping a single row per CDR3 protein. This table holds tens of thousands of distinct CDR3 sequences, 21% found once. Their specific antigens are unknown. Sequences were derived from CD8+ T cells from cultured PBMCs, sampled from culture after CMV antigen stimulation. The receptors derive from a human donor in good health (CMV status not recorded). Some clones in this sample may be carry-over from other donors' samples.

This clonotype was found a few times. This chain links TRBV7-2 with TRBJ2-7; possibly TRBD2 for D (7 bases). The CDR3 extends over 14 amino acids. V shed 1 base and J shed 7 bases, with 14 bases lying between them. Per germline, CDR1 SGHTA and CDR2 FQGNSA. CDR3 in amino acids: CASSLDGGAREQYF. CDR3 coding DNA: TGTGCCAGCAGCTTAGATGGGGGGGCGCGAGAGCAGTACTTC.

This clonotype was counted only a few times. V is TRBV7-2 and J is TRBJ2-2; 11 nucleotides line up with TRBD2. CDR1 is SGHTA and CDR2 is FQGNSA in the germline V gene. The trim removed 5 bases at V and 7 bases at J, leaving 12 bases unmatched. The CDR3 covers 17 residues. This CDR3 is CASSAHASGGWDGELFF. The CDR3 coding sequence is TGTGCCAGCAGCGCCCACGCTAGCGGGGGGTGGGACGGGGAGCTGTTTTTT.

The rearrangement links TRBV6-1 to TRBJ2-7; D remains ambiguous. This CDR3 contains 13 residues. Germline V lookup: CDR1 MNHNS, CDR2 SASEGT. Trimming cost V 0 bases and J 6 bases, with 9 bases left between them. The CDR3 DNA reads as TGTGCCAGCAGTGAAGCAGAGTTGTCCGAGCAGTACTTC. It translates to CASSEAELSEQYF.

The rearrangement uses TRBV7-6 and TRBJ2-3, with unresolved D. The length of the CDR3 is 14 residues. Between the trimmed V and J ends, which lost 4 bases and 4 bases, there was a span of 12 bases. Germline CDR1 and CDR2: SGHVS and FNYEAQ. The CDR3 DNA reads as TGTGCCAGCAGCTCCCGACTCGACCCAGATACGCAGTATTTT. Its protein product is CASSSRLDPDTQYF.

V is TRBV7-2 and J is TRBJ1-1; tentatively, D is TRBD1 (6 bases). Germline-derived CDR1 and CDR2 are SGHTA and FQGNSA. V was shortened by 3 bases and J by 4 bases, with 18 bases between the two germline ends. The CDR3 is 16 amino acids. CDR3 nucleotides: TGTGCCAGCAGCTTTGATTCGCAGGGGTTCGGCACTGAAGCTTTCTTT. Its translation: CASSFDSQGFGTEAFF.

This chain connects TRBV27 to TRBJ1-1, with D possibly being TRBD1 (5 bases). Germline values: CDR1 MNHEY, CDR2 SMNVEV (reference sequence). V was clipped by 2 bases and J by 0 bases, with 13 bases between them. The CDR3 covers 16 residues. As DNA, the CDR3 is TGTGCCAGCAGTTTAAGCAGGGTCAGGATGAACACTGAAGCTTTCTTT. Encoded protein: CASSLSRVRMNTEAFF.

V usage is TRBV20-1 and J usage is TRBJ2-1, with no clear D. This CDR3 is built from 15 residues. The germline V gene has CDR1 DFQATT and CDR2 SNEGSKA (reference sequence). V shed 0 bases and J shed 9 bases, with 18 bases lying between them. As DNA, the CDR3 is TGCAGTGCTAGAGATGTGAGTGAAGCCAGTGGTGAGCAGTTCTTC. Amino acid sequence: CSARDVSEASGEQFF.

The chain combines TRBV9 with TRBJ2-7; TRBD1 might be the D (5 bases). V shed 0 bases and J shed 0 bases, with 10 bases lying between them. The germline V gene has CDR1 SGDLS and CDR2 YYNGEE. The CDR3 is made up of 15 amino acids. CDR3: CASSVAGYSSYEQYF. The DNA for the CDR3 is TGTGCCAGCAGCGTAGCAGGGTATAGCTCCTACGAGCAGTACTTC.

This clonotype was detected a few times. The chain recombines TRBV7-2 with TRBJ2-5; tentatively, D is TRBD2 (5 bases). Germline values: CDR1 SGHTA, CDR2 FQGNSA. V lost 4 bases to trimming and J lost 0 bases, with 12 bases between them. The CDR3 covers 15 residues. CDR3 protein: CASSSGKKYQETQYF. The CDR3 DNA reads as TGTGCCAGCAGCTCCGGGAAAAAGTACCAAGAGACCCAGTACTTC.

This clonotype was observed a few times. The CDR3, as DNA: TGTGCCAGCAGTTCCACAGATACGCAGTATTTT. Its protein product is CASSSTDTQYF. The V gene is TRBV12-3 or TRBV12-4, the J gene TRBJ2-3; the D is unclear. This CDR3 comprises 11 residues. V was trimmed by 4 bases and J by 2 bases, leaving 1 base between them.